Here is one TCR beta chain with its context. This CDR3 is 20 amino acids long. V was clipped by 3 bases and J by 1 base; unmatched bases: 18. CDR1 is SGHVS, CDR2 FQNEAQ, per germline. This record belongs to a study of blood T cell repertoires in COVID-19. Allocation to cohorts depended on clinical history reported by the participants. Sequenced by immunoSEQ multiplex PCR; TCRdb stores in-frame clones only, minus some. The repertoire holds fewer than 350,000 clones, with approximately 90% as singletons. The receptor comes from a woman aged 30 to 39 with acute COVID-19. This sequence joins TRBV7-8 and TRBJ1-1, with TRBD1 matching over 9 bases. Sample: PBMCs or T cells enriched from blood (not recorded which). The CDR3 spells CASSFSLRGTGRLWNTEAFF. DNA of the CDR3: TGTGCCAGCAGCTTTTCGTTAAGAGGGACAGGGCGACTATGGAACACTGAAGCTTTCTTT. Full variable domain (remainder filled in from reference TRBV7-8 and TRBJ1-1): GAGVSQSPRYKVAKRGQDVALRCDPISGHVSLFWYQQALGQGPEFLTYFQNEAQLDKSGLPSDRFFAERPEGSVSTLKIQRTQQEDSAVYLCASSFSLRGTGRLWNTEAFFGQGTRLTVV.